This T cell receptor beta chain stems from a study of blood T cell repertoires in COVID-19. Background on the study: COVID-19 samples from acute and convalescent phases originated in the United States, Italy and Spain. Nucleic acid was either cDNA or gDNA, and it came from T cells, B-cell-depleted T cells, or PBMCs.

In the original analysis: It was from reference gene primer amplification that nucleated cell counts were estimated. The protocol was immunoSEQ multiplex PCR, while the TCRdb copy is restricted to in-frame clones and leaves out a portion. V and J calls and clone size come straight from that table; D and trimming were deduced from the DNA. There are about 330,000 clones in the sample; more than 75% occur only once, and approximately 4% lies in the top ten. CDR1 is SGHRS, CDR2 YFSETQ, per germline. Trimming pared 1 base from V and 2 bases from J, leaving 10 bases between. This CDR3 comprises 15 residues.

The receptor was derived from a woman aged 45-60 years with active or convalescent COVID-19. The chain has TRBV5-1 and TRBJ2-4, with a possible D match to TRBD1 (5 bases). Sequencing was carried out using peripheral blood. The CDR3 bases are TGCGCCAGCAGCTTGATTGCAGGGACCAAAAACATTCAGTACTTC. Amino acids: CASSLIAGTKNIQYF.